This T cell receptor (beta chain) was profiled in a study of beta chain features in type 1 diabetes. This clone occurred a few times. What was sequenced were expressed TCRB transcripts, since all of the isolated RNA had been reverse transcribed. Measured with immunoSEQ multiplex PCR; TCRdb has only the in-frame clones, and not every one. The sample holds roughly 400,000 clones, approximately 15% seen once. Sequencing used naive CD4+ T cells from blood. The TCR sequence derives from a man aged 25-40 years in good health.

This CDR3 reads CAWSVLMNYGYTF. DNA of the CDR3: TGTGCCTGGAGTGTACTGATGAACTATGGCTACACCTTC. The chain has TRBV30 and TRBJ1-2; D unclear. There are 13 residues in the CDR3. Germline V gives CDR1 GTSNPN, CDR2 SVGIG (reference sequence). Trimming cost V 0 bases and J 2 bases, with 7 bases left between them.